A single sample is the source of the 8 T cell receptor beta chains below, sequenced in a study of shared clonotypes between healthy human individuals. Assay used: immunoSEQ multiplex PCR; TCRdb lists only in-frame clones, some missing. The sample includes roughly 2,500,000 clones, 93% of them seen just once. The sequencing input was naive CD4+ T cells from PBMCs. Sample subset: CD45RA+ positively selected. Receptors originate from a man younger than 35 in good health. Some clones in this sample may be carry-over from other donors' samples.

This chain uses TRBV4-1 with TRBJ2-1; 10 bases fit TRBD2. The V and J ends lost 0 bases and 4 bases, in that order; junction bases with no gene match: 9. CDR3 size: 18 residues. The germline V gene encodes CDR1 MGHRA and CDR2 YSYEKL. This CDR3 is CASSQDNRWTSGYNEQFF. Here the CDR3 DNA reads TGCGCCAGCAGCCAAGATAATCGATGGACTAGCGGTTACAATGAGCAGTTCTTC.

The chain carries TRBV28 and TRBJ2-7; TRBD2 matches 10 bases. The germline V gene has CDR1 MDHEN and CDR2 SYDVKM. The CDR3 is 13 amino acids. V was clipped by 8 bases and J by 4 bases; unmatched bases: 5. This CDR3 reads CASESSGGYEQYF. The CDR3 DNA reads as TGTGCCAGCGAGTCTAGCGGGGGTTACGAGCAGTACTTC.

The V gene is TRBV7-9, the J gene TRBJ2-1; 10 bases map to TRBD2. There are 17 residues in the CDR3. Germline assignment: CDR1 SEHNR and CDR2 FQNEAQ (reference sequence). V shed 5 bases and J 1 base; nucleotides not matched to a gene: 8. The CDR3 loop is CASSARLAGLSYNEQFF. The DNA for the CDR3 is TGTGCCAGCAGCGCTCGACTAGCGGGCCTATCCTACAATGAGCAGTTCTTC.

The J gene is TRBJ2-5, the V gene TRBV7-2; TRBD2 is a possible D gene (5 bases). In germline, CDR1 is SGHTA, CDR2 FQGNSA. The CDR3 is made up of 14 amino acids. Trimming removed 5 bases at V and 1 base at J, with 11 bases between. CDR3: CASSPSLAQETQYF. The CDR3 coding sequence is TGTGCCAGCAGCCCTAGCCTAGCCCAAGAGACCCAGTACTTC.

This sequence joins TRBV5-1 and TRBJ2-2; D is unclear. The germline V gene has CDR1 SGHRS and CDR2 YFSETQ. V lost 0 bases to trimming and J lost 3 bases, with 9 bases between them. The CDR3 length is 15 residues. The CDR3 sequence: CASSLVLDDTGELFF. DNA for the CDR3: TGCGCCAGCAGCTTGGTGCTAGATGACACCGGGGAGCTGTTTTTT.

This chain joins TRBV29-1 and TRBJ2-3, with a weak D call TRBD2 (6 bases). The CDR3 totals 14 residues. The germline V gene encodes CDR1 SQVTM and CDR2 ANQGSEA. The V and J ends lost 5 bases and 2 bases respectively, with 14 bases between them. CDR3 residues: CSVTGETATDTQYF. The CDR3 nucleotides read TGCAGCGTTACGGGGGAGACAGCCACAGATACGCAGTATTTT.

The chain carries TRBV25-1 and TRBJ2-7; 7 bases fit TRBD1. This CDR3 has 15 amino acids. Losses at the gene ends were 8 bases for V and 2 bases for J; bases not matched to a gene: 12. Germline lookup yields CDR1 MGHDK and CDR2 SYGVNS. The CDR3 here is CASGSSTGLTYEQYF. CDR3 nucleotides: TGTGCCAGCGGATCCTCGACAGGGCTAACCTACGAGCAGTACTTC.

The CDR3 nucleotides read TGTGCCAGCAGCGCGGACAGGGTTCCCTACGAGCAGTACTTC. It translates to CASSADRVPYEQYF. The chain uses TRBV9 and TRBJ2-7, with 8 bases identical to TRBD1. The germline V gene encodes CDR1 SGDLS and CDR2 YYNGEE. V lost 3 bases and J lost 2; bases outside the gene matches: 4. This CDR3 contains 14 residues.